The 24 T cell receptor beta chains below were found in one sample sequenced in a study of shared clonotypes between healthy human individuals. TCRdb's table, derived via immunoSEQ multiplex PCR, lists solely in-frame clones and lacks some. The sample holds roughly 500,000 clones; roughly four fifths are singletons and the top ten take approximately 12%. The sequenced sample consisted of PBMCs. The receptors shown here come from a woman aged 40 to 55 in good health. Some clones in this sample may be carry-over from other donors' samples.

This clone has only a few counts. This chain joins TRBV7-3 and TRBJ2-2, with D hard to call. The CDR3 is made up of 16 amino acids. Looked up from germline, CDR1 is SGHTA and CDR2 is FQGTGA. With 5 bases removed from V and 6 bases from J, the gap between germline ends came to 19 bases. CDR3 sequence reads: CASSPTSGLIAGELFF. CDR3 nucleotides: TGTGCCAGCAGCCCCACGTCGGGTCTAATCGCCGGGGAGCTGTTTTTT.

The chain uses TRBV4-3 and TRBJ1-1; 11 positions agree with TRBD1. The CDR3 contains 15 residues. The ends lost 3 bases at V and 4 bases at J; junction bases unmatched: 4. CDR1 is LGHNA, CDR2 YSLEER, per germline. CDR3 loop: CASSHGTGGLTEAFF. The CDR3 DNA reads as TGCGCCAGCAGCCATGGGACAGGGGGACTCACTGAAGCTTTCTTT.

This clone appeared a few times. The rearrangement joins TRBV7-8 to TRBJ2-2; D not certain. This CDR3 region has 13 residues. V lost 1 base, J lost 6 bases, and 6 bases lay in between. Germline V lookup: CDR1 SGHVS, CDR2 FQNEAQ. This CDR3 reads CASSLGLAGELFF. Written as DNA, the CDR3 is TGTGCCAGCAGCTTAGGCCTGGCCGGGGAGCTGTTTTTT.

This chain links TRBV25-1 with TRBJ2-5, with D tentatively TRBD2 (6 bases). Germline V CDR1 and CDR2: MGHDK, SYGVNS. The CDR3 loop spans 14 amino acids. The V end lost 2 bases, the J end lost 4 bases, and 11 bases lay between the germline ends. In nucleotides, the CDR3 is TGTGCCAGCAGTGAAGGGGCGGGGAGAGAGACCCAGTACTTC. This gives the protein CASSEGAGRETQYF.

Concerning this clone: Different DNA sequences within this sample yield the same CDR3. The CDR3 sequence is CASSLVRARSPQHF. The CDR3, as DNA: TGTGCCAGCAGTTTGGTCAGGGCCCGAAGCCCCCAGCATTTT. The chain employs TRBV28 and TRBJ1-5; D perhaps matches TRBD1 (5 bases). The CDR3 length is 14 residues. Germline lookup yields CDR1 MDHEN and CDR2 SYDVKM. V lost 3 bases and J lost 10, with 16 bases in between.

CDR3 coding DNA: TGTGCCAGCAGCTTGGCTTCCCGGATTGAAGCTTTCTTT. Amino acid sequence: CASSLASRIEAFF. The chain has TRBV5-5 and TRBJ1-1; D is unclear. Deletions cut 0 bases from V and 7 bases from J, with 10 bases between. Germline loops: CDR1 SGHKS, CDR2 YYEKEE (reference sequence). The CDR3 runs 13 residues.

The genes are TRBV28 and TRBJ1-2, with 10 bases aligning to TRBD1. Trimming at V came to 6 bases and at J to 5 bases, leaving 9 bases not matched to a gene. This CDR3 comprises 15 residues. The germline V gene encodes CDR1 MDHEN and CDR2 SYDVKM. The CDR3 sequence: CASRSNAGQGYGYTF. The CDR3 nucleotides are TGTGCCAGCAGATCCAACGCGGGACAGGGGTATGGCTACACCTTC.

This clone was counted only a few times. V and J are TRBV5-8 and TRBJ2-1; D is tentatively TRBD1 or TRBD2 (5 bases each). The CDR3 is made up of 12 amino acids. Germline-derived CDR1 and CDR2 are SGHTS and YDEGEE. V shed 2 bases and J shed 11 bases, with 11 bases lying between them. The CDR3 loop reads CASSFTRGQQFF. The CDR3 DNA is TGTGCCAGCAGCTTTACACGGGGCCAGCAGTTCTTC.

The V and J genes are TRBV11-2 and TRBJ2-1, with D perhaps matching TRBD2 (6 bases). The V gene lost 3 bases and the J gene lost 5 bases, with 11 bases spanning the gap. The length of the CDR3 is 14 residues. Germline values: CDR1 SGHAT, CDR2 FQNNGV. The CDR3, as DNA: TGTGCCAGCAGCTTCACGGGAGAAGACAATGAGCAGTTCTTC. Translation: CASSFTGEDNEQFF.

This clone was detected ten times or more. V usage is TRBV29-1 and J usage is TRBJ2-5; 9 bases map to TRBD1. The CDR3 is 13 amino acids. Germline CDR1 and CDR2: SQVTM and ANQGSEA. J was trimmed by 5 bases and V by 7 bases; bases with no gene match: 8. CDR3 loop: CSARDRVKETQYF. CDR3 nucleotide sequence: TGCAGCGCGAGGGACAGGGTAAAGGAGACCCAGTACTTC.

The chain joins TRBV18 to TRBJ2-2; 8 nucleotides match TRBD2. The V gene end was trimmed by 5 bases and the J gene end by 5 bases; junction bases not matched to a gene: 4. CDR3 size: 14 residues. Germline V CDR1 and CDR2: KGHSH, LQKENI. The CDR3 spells CASSSLAATGELFF. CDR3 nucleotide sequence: TGTGCCAGCTCATCACTAGCGGCTACCGGGGAGCTGTTTTTT.

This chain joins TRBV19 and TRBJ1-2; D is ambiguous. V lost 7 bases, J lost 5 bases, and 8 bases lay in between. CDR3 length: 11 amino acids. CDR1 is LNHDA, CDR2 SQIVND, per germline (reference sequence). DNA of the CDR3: TGTGCCAGTAAGATTGGGTATGGCTACACCTTC. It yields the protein CASKIGYGYTF.

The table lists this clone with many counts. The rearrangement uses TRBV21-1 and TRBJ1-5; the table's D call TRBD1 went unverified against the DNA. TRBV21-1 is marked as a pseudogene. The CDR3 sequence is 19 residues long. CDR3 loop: CASSKVGTGVVLGNQPQHF. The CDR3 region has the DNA TGTGCCAGCAGCAAAGTGGGGACAGGGGTAGTATTGGGCAATCAGCCCCAGCATTTT.

CDR3 amino acids: CASSWMTGQETQYF. The CDR3 DNA is TGTGCCAGCAGTTGGATGACGGGACAAGAGACCCAGTACTTC. The rearrangement joins TRBV6-6 to TRBJ2-5, with TRBD2 as a possible D gene (5 bases). V lost 4 bases and J 2 bases, leaving 11 bases between the germline ends. The CDR3 loop spans 14 amino acids. CDR1 and CDR2 (germline): MNHNY, SVGAGI (reference sequence).

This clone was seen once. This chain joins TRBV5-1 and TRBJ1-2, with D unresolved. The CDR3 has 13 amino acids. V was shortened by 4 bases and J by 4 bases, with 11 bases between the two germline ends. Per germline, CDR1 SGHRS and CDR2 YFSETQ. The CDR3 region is CASSERTSYGYTF. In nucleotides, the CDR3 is TGCGCCAGCAGCGAACGAACCTCCTATGGCTACACCTTC.

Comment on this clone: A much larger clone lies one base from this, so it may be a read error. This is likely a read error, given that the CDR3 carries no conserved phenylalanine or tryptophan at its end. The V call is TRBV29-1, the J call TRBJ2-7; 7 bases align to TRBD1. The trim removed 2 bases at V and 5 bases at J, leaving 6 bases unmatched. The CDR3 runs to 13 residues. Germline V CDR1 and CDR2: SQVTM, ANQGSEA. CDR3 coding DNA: TGCAGCGTTGAAAGGGGTCAGGGGGACGAGCAGTACCTC. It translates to CSVERGQGDEQYL.

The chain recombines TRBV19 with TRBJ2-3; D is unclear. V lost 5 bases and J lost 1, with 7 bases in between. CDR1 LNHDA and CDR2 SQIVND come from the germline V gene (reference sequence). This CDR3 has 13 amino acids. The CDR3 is CASSVPGTDTQYF. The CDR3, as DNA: TGTGCCAGTAGTGTGCCAGGCACAGATACGCAGTATTTT.

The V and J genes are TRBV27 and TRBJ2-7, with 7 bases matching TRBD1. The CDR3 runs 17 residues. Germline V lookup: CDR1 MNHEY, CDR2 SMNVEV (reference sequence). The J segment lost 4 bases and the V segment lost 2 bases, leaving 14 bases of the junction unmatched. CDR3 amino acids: CASSLKPPTGRGYEQYF. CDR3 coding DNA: TGTGCCAGCAGTTTAAAACCCCCGACAGGGAGAGGGTACGAGCAGTACTTC.

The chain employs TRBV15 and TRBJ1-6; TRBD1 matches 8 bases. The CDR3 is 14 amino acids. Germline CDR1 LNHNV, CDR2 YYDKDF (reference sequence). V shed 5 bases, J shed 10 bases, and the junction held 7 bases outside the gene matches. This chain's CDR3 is CATSGPGGLSPLHF. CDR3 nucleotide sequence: TGTGCCACCAGCGGACCAGGGGGCTTATCACCCCTCCACTTT.

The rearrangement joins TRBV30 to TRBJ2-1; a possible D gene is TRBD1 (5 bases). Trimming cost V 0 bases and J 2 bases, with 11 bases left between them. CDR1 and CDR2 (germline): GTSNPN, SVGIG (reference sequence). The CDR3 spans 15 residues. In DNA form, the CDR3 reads TGTGCCTGGAGTGTAAGGGGCGGAACCTACAATGAGCAGTTCTTC. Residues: CAWSVRGGTYNEQFF.

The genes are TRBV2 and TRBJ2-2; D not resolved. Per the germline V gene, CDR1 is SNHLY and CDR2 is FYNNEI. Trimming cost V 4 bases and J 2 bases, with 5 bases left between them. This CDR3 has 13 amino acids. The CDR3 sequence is CASSVANTGELFF. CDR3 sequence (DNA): TGTGCCAGCAGTGTTGCCAACACCGGGGAGCTGTTTTTT. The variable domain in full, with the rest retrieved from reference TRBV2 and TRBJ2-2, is EPEVTQTPSHQVTQMGQEVILRCVPISNHLYFYWYRQILGQKVEFLVSFYNNEISEKSEIFDDQFSVERPDGSNFTLKIRSTKLEDSAMYFCASSVANTGELFFGEGSRLTVL.

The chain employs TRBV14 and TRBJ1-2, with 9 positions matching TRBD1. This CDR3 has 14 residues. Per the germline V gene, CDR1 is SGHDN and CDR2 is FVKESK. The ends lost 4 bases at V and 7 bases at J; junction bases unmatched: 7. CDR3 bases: TGTGCCAGCAGCCCTTGGACAGGGGTGTTTGGCTACACCTTC. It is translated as CASSPWTGVFGYTF.

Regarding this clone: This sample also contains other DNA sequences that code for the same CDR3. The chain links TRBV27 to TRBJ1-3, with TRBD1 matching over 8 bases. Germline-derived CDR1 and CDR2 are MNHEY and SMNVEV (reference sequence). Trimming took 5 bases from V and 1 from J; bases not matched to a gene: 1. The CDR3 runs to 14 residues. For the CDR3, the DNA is TGTGCCAGCAGTCGACAGGGGTCTGGAAACACCATATATTTT. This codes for CASSRQGSGNTIYF.

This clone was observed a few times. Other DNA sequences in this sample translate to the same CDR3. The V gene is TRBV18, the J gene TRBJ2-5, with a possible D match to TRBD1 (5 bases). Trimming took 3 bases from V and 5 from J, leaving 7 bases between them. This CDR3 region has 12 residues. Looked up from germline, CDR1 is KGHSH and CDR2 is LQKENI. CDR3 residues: CASSPGRETQYF. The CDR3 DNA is TGTGCCAGCTCACCGGGGCGCGAGACCCAGTACTTC.